The text below deals with one T cell receptor beta chain. The antigen is unknown. The germline gives CDR1 SGHNT, CDR2 YENEEA. The CDR3 totals 12 residues. V was trimmed by 2 bases and J by 3 bases, leaving 5 bases between them. The PCR employed 60 Vbeta primers together with 13 Jbeta primers. Clones were read by immunoSEQ multiplex PCR, and TCRdb kept only the in-frame ones, dropping some. The data contain 160,000 or so clones, roughly 84% of them singletons. This sample is part of a study of cytomegalovirus exposure and HLA in healthy donors. Study-wide findings and caveats: TCR beta chain V- and J-gene trimming was linked, in a later analysis, to a missense variant in DCLRE1C. There were about 160 TCR beta chains listed as cytomegalovirus-associated.

What was sequenced was PBMCs. The chain joins TRBV11-3 to TRBJ2-7, with D hard to call. The TCR comes from a man aged 25 to 40 in good health and CMV-seronegative. For the CDR3, the DNA is TGTGCCAGCAGCTTAATCAGCTACGAGCAGTACTTC. Translating gives CASSLISYEQYF.